Here is one T cell receptor (beta chain) with its context. Which antigen it targets is not known. No much larger clone exists at a distance of one base, and base qualities are not known. Intraepithelial and lamina propria lymphocytes were isolated from graft specimens using dithiothreitol, EDTA incubations and collagenase D digestion. Bulk TCR-beta sequencing was performed on serial intestinal graft biopsy specimens collected as late as 600 days after transplant. The data were obtained in a study of graft-versus-host responses after intestinal transplantation (dated by TCRdb to the early 2020s). Turning to the overall study: Multivisceral, liver-intestinal, or isolated intestinal transplants were received by the recipients. Alloreactive clones were identified by sequencing pre-transplant mixed lymphocyte reaction products and comparing them with unstimulated pre-transplant donor and recipient T cells. A cohort of 24 intestinal transplant recipients, including one retransplant, was enrolled, and a few patients lacking pretransplant specimens were excluded. Every recipient was given anti-thymocyte globulin induction, followed by roughly 3 years of maintenance tacrolimus and steroids. Donor T cell macrochimerism was defined as a peak of at least 4% donor T cells among recipient peripheral blood mononuclear cells. Bulk TCR-beta CDR3 sequencing was used to track graft-versus-host and host-versus-graft alloreactive T cell clones in the graft, circulation and bone marrow after intestinal transplantation. Instead of going to the commercial service, samples from a few later patients were sequenced in-house on an Illumina MiSeq and processed with MiXCR. Points the paper makes about the study in general: GvH clones were found in recipient bone marrow, and some of the GvH clones appeared earlier in ileal mucosa or blood, which is consistent with an intestinal mucosal origin. Early after transplant, declines in HvG clones were associated with peak levels of circulating GvH clones. High GvH to HvG T cell clonal ratios were observed in the allografts of patients with donor T cell macrochimerism. The conclusions were limited by the relatively low number and heterogeneity of the intestinal transplant patients.

Library preparation used the immunoSEQ multiplex PCR assay. For most patients, genomic DNA was subjected to high-throughput TCR-beta CDR3 sequencing by Adaptive Biotechnologies. In the authors' own workflow: Adaptive's ImmunoSEQ software supplied the TCR sequencing data for approximately 18 patients, while MiXCR and VDJtools were used to process a few other patients. CDR3 nucleotide sequences shared between donor and recipient were removed because the origin of such sequences could not be assigned. To count as alloreactive, a clone needed at least 2-fold expansion over unstimulated cells and a minimum CFSE-low frequency of 0.002% (template counts) or 0.001% (read counts). A clone was considered mappable if detected in the sequenced pre-transplant spleen, lymph node, or MLR CFSE-low populations of the donor or recipient. Cumulative frequency of alloreactive clones was calculated as a percentage of all sequences weighted by copy number. Held by TCRdb, this immuneACCESS table contains in-frame sequences only and omits some clones. Under half of the omission traces to an unresolved V gene where checked; the cause of the rest is unknown. The V and J calls and clone size come from that table; D and trimming were worked out from the DNA. This sample comprises 20,000 to 25,000 clones, around 80% of them detected only once. Around 3% of the sample comes from the top ten.

The receptor comes from a human patient who received an intestinal transplant, so some T cells may come from the graft donor. The sequenced sample was ileum tissue, obtained 12 days after intestinal transplant.

In nucleotides, the sequence is TGTGCCAGCAGCCCTCCTGGGCTCCGGGACTTCTCCTACGAGCAGTACTTC. This yields the protein CASSPPGLRDFSYEQYF. This chain is built from TRBV7-9 and TRBJ2-7; TRBD2 is a possible D gene, resting on 6 matching bases. The CDR3 covers 17 residues, taking in both the cysteine and the phenylalanine. Of the read, only the CDR3 DNA is kept; its 51 bases are in frame from base 1. Taken from the germline V gene (reference sequence), the CDR1 and CDR2 loops are SEHNR and FQNEAQ. Between the V and J ends, shortened by 5 bases and 0 bases respectively, the junction contains 20 bases.